The 8 T cell receptor beta chains listed next were all sequenced from one sample in a study of cytomegalovirus exposure and HLA in healthy donors. Primers: 60 Vbeta forward and 13 Jbeta reverse. Assay used: immunoSEQ multiplex PCR; TCRdb lists only in-frame clones, some missing. There are more than 95,000 clones in the sample; more than 75% occur only once, and about 1.8% lies in the top ten. The sequencing sample was made of PBMCs. All receptors derive from a man younger than 35 in good health and CMV-seronegative.

V is TRBV11-3 and J is TRBJ2-3; 8 nucleotides agree with TRBD1. Losses at the gene ends were 5 bases for V and 1 base for J; bases not matched to a gene: 5. Germline V gives CDR1 SGHNT, CDR2 YENEEA. The CDR3 sequence is 15 residues long. For the CDR3, the DNA is TGTGCCAGCAGCGGACAGGGAGTAGGCACAGATACGCAGTATTTT. Its translation: CASSGQGVGTDTQYF.

This chain joins TRBV18 and TRBJ1-2; tentative D call: TRBD1 (6 bases). Germline V gene lookup returns CDR1 KGHSH and CDR2 LQKENI. This CDR3 has 15 residues. V was shortened by 3 bases and J by 3 bases, with 14 bases between the two germline ends. CDR3 amino acids: CASSPPRAGDYGYTF. The CDR3 DNA follows: TGTGCCAGCTCACCCCCCCGGGCAGGGGACTATGGCTACACCTTC.

The genes are TRBV10-3 and TRBJ1-3, with D possibly matching TRBD1 (5 bases). Per the germline V gene, CDR1 is ENHRY and CDR2 is SYGVKD. CDR3 size: 15 residues. Trimming left V 8 bases short and J 0 bases short, with 14 bases between. The CDR3 is CAIGGGTTSGNTIYF. For the CDR3, the DNA is TGTGCCATCGGGGGGGGGACCACCTCTGGAAACACCATATATTTT.

The V and J genes are TRBV7-9 and TRBJ1-5; TRBD1 aligns across 8 bases. The V segment lost 1 base and the J segment 1 base; nucleotides outside the gene matches: 6. The CDR3 totals 17 residues. Germline CDR1 and CDR2: SEHNR and FQNEAQ (reference sequence). CDR3 bases: TGTGCCAGCAGCTTAGGGACAGGGACTTCGAGCAATCAGCCCCAGCATTTT. The encoded protein is CASSLGTGTSSNQPQHF. Combining the CDR3 with reference TRBV7-9 and TRBJ1-5 gives the whole variable domain DTGVSQNPRHKITKRGQNVTFRCDPISEHNRLYWYRQTLGQGPEFLTYFQNEAQLEKSRLLSDRFSAERPKGSFSTLEIQRTEQGDSAMYLCASSLGTGTSSNQPQHFGDGTRLSIL.

In its sample, this clone was seen once. This sequence joins TRBV4-1 and TRBJ2-5; tentative D call: TRBD1 (6 bases). CDR1 and CDR2 from the germline V gene are MGHRA and YSYEKL. The V and J ends lost 4 bases and 2 bases respectively, with 11 bases between them. This CDR3 region has 14 residues. The CDR3 is CASSPGQMQETQYF. CDR3 nucleotide sequence: TGCGCCAGCAGCCCAGGACAGATGCAAGAGACCCAGTACTTC.

CDR3: CASSNSGQAYEQYF. The DNA of the CDR3 is TGCGCCAGCAGCAATAGCGGGCAAGCCTACGAGCAGTACTTC. The chain combines TRBV5-1 with TRBJ2-5, with 7 bases that match TRBD2. The J call may be in error: the DNA end matches TRBJ2-7 better. Germline values: CDR1 SGHRS, CDR2 YFSETQ. The length of the CDR3 is 14 residues.

The chain carries TRBV18 and TRBJ1-2; 7 bases line up with TRBD1. Germline CDR1 and CDR2: KGHSH and LQKENI. After removal of 1 base from V and 1 base from J, the junction contained 3 bases not matched to a gene. The CDR3 is made up of 15 amino acids. The CDR3 DNA is TGTGCCAGCTCACCACTGGGACAGCTTAACTATGGCTACACCTTC. It yields the protein CASSPLGQLNYGYTF.

The chain has TRBV2 and TRBJ1-1, with 7 bases lining up with TRBD1. This CDR3 has 16 residues. In germline, CDR1 is SNHLY, CDR2 FYNNEI. After removal of 6 bases from V and 3 bases from J, the junction contained 13 bases not matched to a gene. The CDR3 region is CASSRLAGGSDTEAFF. In DNA, the CDR3 is TGTGCCAGCAGCAGATTAGCAGGGGGTAGCGACACTGAAGCTTTCTTT.